Presented here are 27 T cell receptor beta chains from one specimen sequenced in a study of blood T cell repertoires in COVID-19. The protocol was immunoSEQ multiplex PCR, while the TCRdb copy is restricted to in-frame clones and leaves out a portion. The sample consists of fewer than 250,000 clones, about nine tenths of them appearing once. Sequenced: peripheral blood. Receptors originate from a man aged 25 to 45 with acute or convalescent COVID-19.

This rearrangement joins TRBV5-1 to TRBJ1-2; TRBD1 aligns across 8 bases. This CDR3 contains 15 residues. Germline CDR1 and CDR2: SGHRS and YFSETQ. The ends lost 0 bases at V and 4 bases at J; junction bases unmatched: 5. The CDR3, as DNA: TGCGCCAGCAGCTTGGGTGGGACAGGAGGCTATGGCTACACCTTC. Translating gives CASSLGGTGGYGYTF. Supplemented by reference TRBV5-1 and TRBJ1-2, the full variable domain reads KAGVTQTPRYLIKTRGQQVTLSCSPISGHRSVSWYQQTPGQGLQFLFEYFSETQRNKGNFPGRFSGRQFSNSRSEMNVSTLELGDSALYLCASSLGGTGGYGYTFGSGTRLTVV.

The V and J genes are TRBV12-3 or TRBV12-4 and TRBJ1-1; D unresolved. The CDR3 extends over 13 amino acids. Trimming left V 7 bases short and J 1 base short, with 10 bases between. CDR3 region: CASKRDTNTEAFF. CDR3 sequence (DNA): TGTGCCAGCAAGAGAGACACGAACACTGAAGCTTTCTTT.

This clone turned up a few times. The chain recombines TRBV12-3 or TRBV12-4 with TRBJ1-2; no clear D. The V end lost 6 bases, the J end lost 6 bases, and 14 bases lay between the germline ends. The CDR3 extends over 13 amino acids. The CDR3 DNA follows: TGTGCCAGCAGGAGACACCAAAGGAATGGCTACACCTTC. Encoded protein: CASRRHQRNGYTF.

The V and J genes are TRBV10-3 and TRBJ2-5; possible D gene TRBD1, 6 bases. Per germline, CDR1 ENHRY and CDR2 SYGVKD. V lost 9 bases and J lost 0, with 8 bases in between. The CDR3 runs to 12 residues. Here the CDR3 DNA reads TGTGCCATTGGACAGTACCAAGAGACCCAGTACTTC. Protein product: CAIGQYQETQYF.

V gene TRBV28 combines with J gene TRBJ2-7; 7 bases map to TRBD1. From germline, CDR1 is MDHEN and CDR2 SYDVKM. The CDR3 is 14 amino acids. V was pared by 6 bases and J by 0 bases, with 5 bases of the junction left unmatched. CDR3 sequence reads: CASRTGSISYEQYF. As DNA, the CDR3 is TGTGCCAGCAGGACAGGGAGCATCTCCTACGAGCAGTACTTC.

This chain connects TRBV21-1 to TRBJ2-2; TRBD2 was called by the table and not checked on the DNA. TRBV21-1 corresponds to a pseudogene. The CDR3 loop spans 16 amino acids. CDR3 DNA: TGTGCCAGCAGCACCCTAGCGGGGAGGAACACCGGGGAGCTGTTTTTT. It is translated as CASSTLAGRNTGELFF.

This clone occurred once. The chain employs TRBV5-1 and TRBJ1-4, with D hard to call. The length of the CDR3 is 14 residues. Germline V CDR1 and CDR2: SGHRS, YFSETQ. The germline V and J ends were trimmed by 2 bases and 2 bases, with 7 bases remaining between them. The CDR3 spells CASSFSGTNEKLFF. The CDR3 bases are TGCGCCAGCAGCTTCAGTGGCACTAATGAAAAACTGTTTTTT. Full variable domain (remainder filled in from reference TRBV5-1 and TRBJ1-4): KAGVTQTPRYLIKTRGQQVTLSCSPISGHRSVSWYQQTPGQGLQFLFEYFSETQRNKGNFPGRFSGRQFSNSRSEMNVSTLELGDSALYLCASSFSGTNEKLFFGSGTQLSVL.

This clone has just a few counts. This chain links TRBV28 with TRBJ2-3, with 13 bases identical to TRBD2. V gave up 2 bases and J gave up 0 bases; unmatched junction bases: 8. Germline V CDR1 and CDR2: MDHEN, SYDVKM. The CDR3 has 19 amino acids. Here the CDR3 DNA reads TGTGCCAGCAGTTTACCCATCGGGACTAGCGGGACTAGCACAGATACGCAGTATTTT. It yields the protein CASSLPIGTSGTSTDTQYF.

This clone was counted only a few times. The V call is TRBV5-1, the J call TRBJ2-3; TRBD2 agrees at 14 bases. CDR1 and CDR2 from the germline V gene are SGHRS and YFSETQ. This CDR3 region has 16 residues. J lost 2 bases, V lost 5 bases, and 4 bases had no gene match. This chain's CDR3 is CASRRTSGGPTDTQYF. CDR3 bases: TGCGCCAGCAGACGGACTAGCGGGGGGCCCACAGATACGCAGTATTTT.

This clone appeared once. The chain has TRBV20-1 and TRBJ2-3, with TRBD2 identical over 11 bases. The CDR3 is 16 residues long. CDR1 is DFQATT and CDR2 is SNEGSKA in the germline V gene (reference sequence). Trimming took 3 bases from V and 2 from J; bases not matched to a gene: 7. CDR3 in amino acids: CSASELAGVTTDTQYF. DNA of the CDR3: TGCAGTGCTAGTGAACTAGCGGGGGTGACCACAGATACGCAGTATTTT.

V usage is TRBV11-2 and J usage is TRBJ2-2; D possibly corresponds to TRBD2 (5 bases). The germline V and J ends were trimmed by 3 bases and 0 bases, with 11 bases remaining between them. From germline, CDR1 is SGHAT and CDR2 FQNNGV. This CDR3 region has 16 residues. CDR3 nucleotide sequence: TGTGCCAGCAGCTTTGGATCGGGGACGAACACCGGGGAGCTGTTTTTT. It yields the protein CASSFGSGTNTGELFF.

The V call is TRBV19, the J call TRBJ2-1, with D possibly being TRBD1 (5 bases). CDR1 is LNHDA and CDR2 is SQIVND in the germline V gene (reference sequence). CDR3 length equals 11 residues. Trimming stripped 5 bases from V and 10 bases from J, with 9 bases between. The DNA of the CDR3 is TGTGCCAGTAGTCAGGGAAGGGAGCAGTTCTTC. Amino acid sequence: CASSQGREQFF. Full variable domain (remainder filled in from reference TRBV19 and TRBJ2-1): DGGITQSPKYLFRKEGQNVTLSCEQNLNHDAMYWYRQDPGQGLRLIYYSQIVNDFQKGDIAEGYSVSREKKESFPLTVTSAQKNPTAFYLCASSQGREQFFGPGTRLTVL.

The rearrangement links TRBV5-1 to TRBJ1-3; D is ambiguous. Germline values: CDR1 SGHRS, CDR2 YFSETQ. V gave up 4 bases and J gave up 1 base, with 18 bases separating them. The CDR3 length is 17 residues. The CDR3 sequence: CASSSEARSGSGNTIYF. The CDR3 DNA reads as TGCGCCAGCAGCAGTGAGGCACGGTCGGGGTCTGGAAACACCATATATTTT.

V is TRBV4-1 and J is TRBJ1-5, with D possibly TRBD1 on 5 matching bases. CDR3 length: 17 amino acids. Germline-derived CDR1 and CDR2 are MGHRA and YSYEKL. Trimming took 1 base from V and 6 from J, leaving 19 bases between them. CDR3 DNA: TGCGCCAGCAGCCAAGTTCAGGGAAGTGTTAATGGTCAGCCCCAGCATTTT. Its translation: CASSQVQGSVNGQPQHF.

V and J are TRBV27 and TRBJ2-7, with D perhaps matching TRBD1 (6 bases). Germline-derived CDR1 and CDR2 are MNHEY and SMNVEV (reference sequence). The CDR3 runs 15 residues. Trimming took 6 bases from V and 4 from J, leaving 19 bases between them. CDR3 bases: TGTGCCAGCAGCGAATCCCGGGACCAGGGGTACGAGCAGTACTTC. Its protein is CASSESRDQGYEQYF.

The rearrangement joins TRBV5-4 to TRBJ2-5; 14 bases map to TRBD2. The germline V gene encodes CDR1 SGHNT and CDR2 YYREEE (reference sequence). The CDR3 is made up of 18 amino acids. V was pared by 0 bases and J by 0 bases, with 4 bases of the junction left unmatched. DNA of the CDR3: TGTGCCAGCAGCTTGGGACTAGCGGGGGGGCGGTACCAAGAGACCCAGTACTTC. Its protein is CASSLGLAGGRYQETQYF.

The V and J genes are TRBV28 and TRBJ2-7; the D gene is possibly TRBD2 (5 bases). This CDR3 is built from 13 residues. The V and J ends lost 8 bases and 0 bases respectively, with 11 bases between them. Per the germline V gene, CDR1 is MDHEN and CDR2 is SYDVKM. CDR3 amino acids: CASGLYSSYEQYF. Here the CDR3 DNA reads TGTGCCAGCGGACTTTACAGCTCCTACGAGCAGTACTTC. Combining the CDR3 with reference TRBV28 and TRBJ2-7 gives the whole variable domain DVKVTQSSRYLVKRTGEKVFLECVQDMDHENMFWYRQDPGLGLRLIYFSYDVKMKEKGDIPEGYSVSREKKERFSLILESASTNQTSMYLCASGLYSSYEQYFGPGTRLTVT.

The chain carries TRBV24-1 and TRBJ2-2, with TRBD1 as a possible D gene (5 bases). The CDR3 is 17 amino acids. Trimming left V 5 bases short and J 1 base short, with 16 bases between. CDR1 is KGHDR and CDR2 is SFDVKD in the germline V gene. Here the CDR3 reads CATSAPDPRENTGELFF. CDR3 nucleotides: TGTGCCACCAGTGCCCCCGATCCCAGGGAGAACACCGGGGAGCTGTTTTTT.

The rearrangement links TRBV9 to TRBJ2-2; 7 bases line up with TRBD2. There are 16 residues in the CDR3. The V and J ends lost 0 bases and 1 base, in that order; junction bases with no gene match: 3. The germline V gene has CDR1 SGDLS and CDR2 YYNGEE. CDR3 sequence (DNA): TGTGCCAGCAGCGTAGGCTCTAGCGGGAACACCGGGGAGCTGTTTTTT. As protein: CASSVGSSGNTGELFF.

The chain recombines TRBV30 with TRBJ2-2; 7 positions match TRBD1. V gave up 2 bases and J gave up 4 bases; unmatched junction bases: 10. CDR3 length: 16 amino acids. Per germline, CDR1 GTSNPN and CDR2 SVGIG (reference sequence). The CDR3 coding sequence is TGTGCCTGGAGTCTGACAGGGATACCGGCCACCGGGGAGCTGTTTTTT. Amino acid sequence: CAWSLTGIPATGELFF. Using reference TRBV30 and TRBJ2-2 for the parts outside the CDR3, the full variable domain is SQTIHQWPATLVQPVGSPLSLECTVEGTSNPNLYWYRQAAGRGLQLLFYSVGIGQISSEVPQNLSASRPQDRQFILSSKKLLLSDSGFYLCAWSLTGIPATGELFFGEGSRLTVL.

This clone was observed a single time. The chain has TRBV28 and TRBJ2-7; 7 positions agree with TRBD1. The CDR3 runs 15 residues. The trim removed 4 bases at V and 5 bases at J, leaving 11 bases unmatched. Germline assignment: CDR1 MDHEN and CDR2 SYDVKM. The chain's CDR3 is CASSSPGQNFNEQYF. CDR3 coding DNA: TGTGCCAGCAGTTCTCCGGGACAGAATTTCAACGAGCAGTACTTC.

The rearrangement joins TRBV2 to TRBJ2-2, with 9 bases that match TRBD1. The CDR3 has 15 amino acids. The ends lost 6 bases at V and 4 bases at J; junction bases unmatched: 6. Germline CDR1 SNHLY, CDR2 FYNNEI. The CDR3 loop is CASREQGARTGELFF. The CDR3 DNA reads as TGTGCCAGCAGGGAACAGGGGGCCCGCACCGGGGAGCTGTTTTTT.

The V gene is TRBV7-9, the J gene TRBJ1-2, with TRBD1 matching 8 bases. In germline, CDR1 is SEHNR, CDR2 FQNEAQ (reference sequence). Trimming at V came to 6 bases and at J to 2 bases, leaving 5 bases not matched to a gene. This CDR3 is built from 14 residues. The CDR3 region is CASRPTGENYGYTF. DNA for the CDR3: TGTGCCAGCAGGCCGACAGGGGAGAACTATGGCTACACCTTC.

This rearrangement joins TRBV28 to TRBJ2-3; 8 positions agree with TRBD2. The CDR3 has 14 residues. J gave up 1 base and V 7 bases, and 4 bases lay outside the gene matches. Germline V gene lookup returns CDR1 MDHEN and CDR2 SYDVKM. The CDR3 region is CASTSLAGTDTQYF. In DNA form, the CDR3 reads TGTGCCAGCACCTCACTAGCGGGCACAGATACGCAGTATTTT.

The CDR3 DNA reads TGTGCCAGCAGCTTGTGGCTAGCGGGGCTACAGTACTTC. It translates to CASSLWLAGLQYF. The chain carries TRBV5-4 and TRBJ2-7, with 9 bases matching TRBD2. CDR3 size: 13 residues. Germline loops: CDR1 SGHNT, CDR2 YYREEE (reference sequence). The V segment lost 1 base and the J segment 10 bases; nucleotides outside the gene matches: 6.

This chain joins TRBV4-1 and TRBJ2-5; D might be TRBD1 (5 bases). The CDR3 runs to 15 residues. Trimming took 0 bases from V and 4 from J, leaving 12 bases between them. Per the germline V gene, CDR1 is MGHRA and CDR2 is YSYEKL. The CDR3 DNA reads TGCGCCAGCAGCCAAGATCTATCCAGGGTAGAGACCCAGTACTTC. Encoded protein: CASSQDLSRVETQYF.

This chain's CDR3 is CASSVGQLAGSRETQYF. The CDR3 nucleotides are TGTGCCAGCAGCGTAGGCCAACTAGCGGGTTCCAGAGAGACCCAGTACTTC. V usage is TRBV9 and J usage is TRBJ2-5; 9 bases map to TRBD2. V gave up 0 bases and J gave up 4 bases; unmatched junction bases: 10. In germline, CDR1 is SGDLS, CDR2 YYNGEE. The CDR3 length is 17 residues.